This TCR beta chain was obtained from a study of CXCR3-negative and CXCR3-positive naive CD8 T cells. Study-level information: A total of 130 million or so TRB reads was generated, with about 1.5 +/- 0.3 million per library. Whole-study findings and limits: CXCR3-negative naive cells had less hydrophobic TRB CDR3s than did CXCR3-positive naive cells. TRBV-TRBJ usage matched between naive CXCR3-negative and CXCR3-positive cells but not between memory cells. Fresh PBMCs served for most assays, and CXCR3 expression fell partially after cryopreservation.

The TRB cDNA libraries were prepared by 5' RACE with UMI labels. TCRdb reprocessed the 5' RACE reads and stores each CDR3 protein as one record, lacking DNA. This sample's table has more than 50,000 distinct CDR3 sequences. There are 12 residues in the CDR3. CDR1 SGHDT and CDR2 YYEEEE come from the germline V gene. Points on this clonotype: Its antigen is as yet unknown.

The sequencing input was naive CXCR3- CD8+ T cells from blood. Subset noted: CD45RO-CCR7+CD27+CD95- naive CD8+ T cells lacking CXCR3 (TNR3-). The TCR sequence derives from a human donor in good health. Some clones in this sample may be carry-over from other donors' samples. The V gene is TRBV5-6, the J gene TRBJ2-7. The CDR3: CASSFTDYEQYF.